This TCR beta chain came from a study of shared clonotypes between healthy human individuals (dated by TCRdb to the early 2020s). Broadly, across the study: The cohort included a few men and two women between 18 and 49 years of age. For each donor, CD4 naive and CD4 memory were each run on three plates, CD8 naive on two plates, and CD8 memory on one plate. Blood TCR repertoires of 5 or 6 healthy adults were deeply sequenced to estimate repertoire size and the extent of clonotype sharing between individuals. Libraries were prepared and TCR repertoires were sequenced by different laboratories using diverse techniques, in order to increase sequencing depth and limit assay-specific biases. Between about 0.85 and 9.5 billion PBMCs per donor were obtained by leukapheresis.

Using the deep immunoSEQ assay, multiplex PCR amplified TCR CDR3 regions from genomic DNA. Extracted genomic DNA from each cell subset was distributed evenly across all wells of several immunoSEQ 96-well plates, and each plate was treated as a replicate. For sorted subsets, around 200 ng genomic DNA, equal to about 30,000 T cell genomes, was loaded into each replicate PCR. The purified libraries were quantified using a Qubit 3.0 fluorometer, sized with a Bioanalyzer 2100, and then quantified again using the KAPA Library Quantification kit. A separate single-read 150-cycle Illumina NextSeq 550 flow cell was used to sequence each immunoSEQ 96-well plate. The authors processed their data as follows. Because the immunoSEQ output included only junctional sequences and no quality scores, the filtering could not be the same as the filtering used for full-length reads. To assign V/J genes and CDR3, sequences were annotated against IMGT germline references using PyIR, a Python wrapper for IgBLAST v1.9. Reads were filtered out if the reads had weak V/J assignments (E-value above 1e-6), no CDR3, stop codons, out-of-frame junctions, or ambiguous translated residues. V3J clonotypes were defined by identical inferred V gene, J gene, and CDR3 amino acid sequence. The percentage overlap between two repertoires was calculated by dividing the number of shared unique clonotypes by the size of the smaller repertoire. Three approaches were used to assess repertoire richness: RTK rarefaction, the Chao1 estimator, and Recon v2.1 estimates of unobserved clonotypes. OLGA was used to compute generation probabilities for all TCRbeta clonotypes that the gDNA method yielded from four donors. The table comes from immuneACCESS by way of TCRdb, which keeps in-frame sequences with V and J called. Part of the clones is missing from these tables; in studies checked, under half for an unresolved V gene and the rest for unknown reasons. Clonal size and the V and J genes are those of that table, whereas D and trimming came from the DNA. In this sample the table shows approximately 2.3 million clones, just over 90% of which occur a single time. Under 0.45% of the sample is in the top ten clones.

The full study reports these points: Because the study included a small number of donors, the genetic and exposure-history diversity represented was limited. Based on pairwise subsampling, the degree of clonotype sharing among donors was expected to be affected by sequencing depth. Sharing across a few donors was observed for approximately 5% of naive CD4, about 3.2% of naive CD8, 2% to 2.5% of memory CD4, and about 0.39% of memory CD8 clonotypes. Naive subsets generally had larger estimated clonotype richness than memory subsets. Compared with non-shared clonotypes, the clonotypes found in all four sorted-subset donors had higher generation probabilities. Only blood was sampled, and tissue TCR repertoires likely differ from those in blood. Even with the large sequencing depth, rarefaction of the sorted-subset datasets indicated that sequencing was incomplete.

Healthy HIV-negative adults with no recently reported acute infections or vaccinations were included as donors. Every donor was a Caucasian adult residing in Nashville, Tennessee, USA. CD4+ T cells were enriched by magnetic negative selection, after which naive cells were positively selected on CD45RA and the negative fraction was taken as the memory subset. Blood was collected by leukapheresis, and PBMCs were isolated by Ficoll-Histopaque density gradient centrifugation and then cryopreserved in liquid nitrogen vapor phase. Purity and quantity of every magnetically sorted T cell population were checked by analytical flow cytometry. Genomic DNA was isolated from each sorted fraction and quantified by UV absorbance on a Nanodrop 2000c. With respect to this clone: Its antigen remains unidentified. Base qualities were left out, and no much larger clone turns up one base away.

CDR1 MNHNS and CDR2 SASEGT are derived from the germline V gene. The CDR3 runs 16 residues from the cysteine to the phenylalanine. The CDR3 DNA has 48 bases and is translated from base 1. The V end loses 3 bases and the J end loses 3 bases, and a stretch of 17 bases separates them. Sequencing was done on a sample of naive CD4+ T cells from PBMCs. This sample's cell subset or site label indicates: CD45RA+ positively selected. This sequence originates from a man aged 18 to 29 in good health. Some clones in this sample may be carry-over from other donors' samples. The chain joins TRBV6-1 to TRBJ1-2; possibly the D gene is TRBD1, per 6 matching bases. The DNA sequence reads TGTGCCAGCAGTGAGATTTGGTGGACAGAACACTATGGCTACACCTTC. It codes for CASSEIWWTEHYGYTF.